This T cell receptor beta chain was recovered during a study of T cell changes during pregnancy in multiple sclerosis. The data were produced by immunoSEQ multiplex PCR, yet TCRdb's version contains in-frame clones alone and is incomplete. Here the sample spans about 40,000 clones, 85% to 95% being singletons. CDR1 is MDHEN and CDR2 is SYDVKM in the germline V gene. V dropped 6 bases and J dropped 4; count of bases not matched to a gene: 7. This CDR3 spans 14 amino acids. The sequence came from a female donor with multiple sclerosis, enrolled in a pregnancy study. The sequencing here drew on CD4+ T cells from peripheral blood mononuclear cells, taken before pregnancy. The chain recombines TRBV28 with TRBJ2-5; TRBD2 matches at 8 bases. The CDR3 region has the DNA TGTGCCAGCAGACCCAGCGGGAGTGGAGAGACCCAGTACTTC. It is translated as CASRPSGSGETQYF.